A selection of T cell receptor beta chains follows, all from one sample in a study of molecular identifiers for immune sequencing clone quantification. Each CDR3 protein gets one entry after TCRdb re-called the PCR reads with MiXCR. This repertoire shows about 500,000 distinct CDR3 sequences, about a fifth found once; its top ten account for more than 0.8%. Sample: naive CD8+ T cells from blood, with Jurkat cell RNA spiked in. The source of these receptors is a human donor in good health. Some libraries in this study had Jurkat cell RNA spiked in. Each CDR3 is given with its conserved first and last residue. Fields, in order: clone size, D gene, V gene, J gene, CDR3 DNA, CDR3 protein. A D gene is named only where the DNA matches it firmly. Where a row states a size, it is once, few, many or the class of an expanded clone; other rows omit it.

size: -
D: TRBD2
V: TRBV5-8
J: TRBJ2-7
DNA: TGTGCCAGCAGCGAGGCCCTCTCGGGGGGACCTCTCGAGCAGTACTTC
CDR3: CASSEALSGGPLEQYF

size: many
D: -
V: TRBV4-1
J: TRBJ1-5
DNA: TGCGCCAGCAGCCAAGGGGACTATAGCAATCAGCCCCAGCATTTT
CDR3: CASSQGDYSNQPQHF

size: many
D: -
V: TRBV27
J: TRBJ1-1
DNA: TGTGCCAGCAGTTTAGCGTCCCCCGGTTTGGGCACTGAAGCTTTCTTT
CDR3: CASSLASPGLGTEAFF

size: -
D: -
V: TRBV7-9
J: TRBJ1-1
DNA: TGTGCCAGCAGCGCAATTATAACCATGAACACTGAAGCTTTCTTT
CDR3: CASSAIITMNTEAFF

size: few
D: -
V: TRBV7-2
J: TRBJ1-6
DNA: TGTGCCAGCAGCTTAGAGGAGGGTTGGAATTCACCCCTCCACTTT
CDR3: CASSLEEGWNSPLHF

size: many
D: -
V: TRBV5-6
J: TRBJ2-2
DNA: TGTGCCAGCAGCAGAATCAACCTGCCGACCCCCGGGGAGCTGTTTTTT
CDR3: CASSRINLPTPGELFF

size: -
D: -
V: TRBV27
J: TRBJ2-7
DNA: TGTGCTAGCAGGCCGGACACGAAGCAGTACTTC
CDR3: CASRPDTKQYF

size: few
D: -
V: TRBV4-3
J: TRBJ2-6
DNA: TGCGCCAGCAGCCAAGAGGGACACCCCTCTGGGGCCAACGTCCTGACTTTC
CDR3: CASSQEGHPSGANVLTF

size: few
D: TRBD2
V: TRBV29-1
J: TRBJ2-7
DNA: TGCAGCGTTTGGGGGGGGTCCTCCTACGAGCAGTACTTC
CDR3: CSVWGGSSYEQYF

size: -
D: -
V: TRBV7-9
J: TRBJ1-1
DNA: TGTGCCAGCAGCCGAGATCAGGAAGGCACTGAAGCTTTCTTT
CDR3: CASSRDQEGTEAFF

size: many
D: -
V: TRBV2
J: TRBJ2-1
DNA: TGTGCCAGCAGGGGGGTGTACAATGAGCAGTTCTTC
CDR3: CASRGVYNEQFF

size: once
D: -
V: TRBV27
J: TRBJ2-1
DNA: TGTGCCAGCAGTTTAACGGGACCAAGCAGTGAGCAGTTCTTC
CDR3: CASSLTGPSSEQFF

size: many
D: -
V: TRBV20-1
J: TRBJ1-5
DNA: TGCAGTGCTAGAGACGAGGACCAGCCCCAGCATTTT
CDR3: CSARDEDQPQHF

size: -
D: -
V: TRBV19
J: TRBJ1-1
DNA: TGTGCCAGTAGTTGGACATCGGGAGGGACTGAAGCTTTCTTT
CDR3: CASSWTSGGTEAFF

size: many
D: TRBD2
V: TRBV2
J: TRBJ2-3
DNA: TGTGCCAGCAGTGAAGCGGCGGGAGTAGGAACAGATACGCAGTATTTT
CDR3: CASSEAAGVGTDTQYF

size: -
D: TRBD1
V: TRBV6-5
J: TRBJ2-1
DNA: TGTGCCAGCAGTCATGGGACAGGGAGCTCCTACAATGAGCAGTTCTTC
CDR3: CASSHGTGSSYNEQFF

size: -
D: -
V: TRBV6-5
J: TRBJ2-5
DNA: TGTGCCAGCAGTTCTCCATTAGATCCCCAAGAGACCCAGTACTTC
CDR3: CASSSPLDPQETQYF

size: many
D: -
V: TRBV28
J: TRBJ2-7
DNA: TGTGCCAGCAGTTTGGCTCCGGGCCTAGACTCCTACGAGCAGTACTTC
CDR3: CASSLAPGLDSYEQYF

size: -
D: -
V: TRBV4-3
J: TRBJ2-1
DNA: TGCGCCAGCAGCCAAGATCACTCCCGAGGAGCATGGTACAATGAGCAGTTCTTC
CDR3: CASSQDHSRGAWYNEQFF

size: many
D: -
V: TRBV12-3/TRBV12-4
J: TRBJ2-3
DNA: TGTGCCAGCAGTTTAGCGCACCGGGTGTCTAGCACAGATACGCAGTATTTT
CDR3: CASSLAHRVSSTDTQYF

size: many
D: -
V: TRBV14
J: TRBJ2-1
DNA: TGTGCCAGCAGCCAAGGTCCGGACAGCTCCTACAATGAGCAGTTCTTC
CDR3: CASSQGPDSSYNEQFF

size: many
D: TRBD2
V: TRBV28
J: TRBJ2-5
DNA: TGTGCCAGCAGTTCCCCCTACCCCGAGCGGGGAAAGGGGAAGACCCAGTACTTC
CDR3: CASSSPYPERGKGKTQYF

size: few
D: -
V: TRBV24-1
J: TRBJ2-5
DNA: TGTGCCACCAGTGATTTGGGGGAGACCCAGTACTTC
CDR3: CATSDLGETQYF

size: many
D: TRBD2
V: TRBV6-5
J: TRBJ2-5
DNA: TGTGCCAGCAGCACCGGGACTAGCGGTGAAGGAGAGACCCAGTACTTC
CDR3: CASSTGTSGEGETQYF

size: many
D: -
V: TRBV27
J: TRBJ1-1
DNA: TGTGCCAGCAGTTTTGCAGGGGTGCCCACTGAAGCTTTCTTT
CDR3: CASSFAGVPTEAFF

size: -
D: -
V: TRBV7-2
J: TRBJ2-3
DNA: TGTGCCAGCAGCTTAACGTCTGTCTACACAGATACGCAGTATTTT
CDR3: CASSLTSVYTDTQYF

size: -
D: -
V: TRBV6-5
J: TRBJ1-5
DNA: TGTGCCAGCAGTTCCGAGGACCTCTATAGCAATCAGCCCCAGCATTTT
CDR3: CASSSEDLYSNQPQHF

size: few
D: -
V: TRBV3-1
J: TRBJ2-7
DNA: TGTGCCAGCCGCCAAGGAGCATCCTACGAGCAGTACTTC
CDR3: CASRQGASYEQYF

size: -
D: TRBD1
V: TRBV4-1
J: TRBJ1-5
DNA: TGCGCCAGCGGCCAAGAAGACAGGGAAGATCAGCCCCAACATTTT
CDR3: CASGQEDREDQPQHF

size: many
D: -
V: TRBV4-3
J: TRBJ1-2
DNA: TGCGCCAGCAGCCAAGACAGGGGCGGGTACTATGGCTACACCTTC
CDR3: CASSQDRGGYYGYTF

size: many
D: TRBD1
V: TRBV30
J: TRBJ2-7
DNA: TGTGCCTGGAGTGTAAAGGGACAGGGCCTGGCCGAGCAGTACTTC
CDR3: CAWSVKGQGLAEQYF

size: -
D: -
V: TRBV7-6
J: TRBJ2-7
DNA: TGTGCCAGCAGCCCTGGGAACTACGGGCAGTACTTC
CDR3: CASSPGNYGQYF

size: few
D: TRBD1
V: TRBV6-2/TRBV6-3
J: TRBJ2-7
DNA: TGTGCCAGCAGTTACCCGGACAGGGGGCGACCCTACGAGCAGTACTTC
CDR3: CASSYPDRGRPYEQYF

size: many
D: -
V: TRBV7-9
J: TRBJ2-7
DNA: TGTGCCAGCAGCTTAGCGGTCCGGCTCCAGGTCCACGAGCAGTACTTC
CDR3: CASSLAVRLQVHEQYF

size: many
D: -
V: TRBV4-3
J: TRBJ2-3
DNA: TGCGCCAGCAGCCAAGATCGGCAGGGATTGGGTGATACGCAGTATTTT
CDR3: CASSQDRQGLGDTQYF

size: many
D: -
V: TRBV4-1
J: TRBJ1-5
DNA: TGCGCCAGCAGCCAAGCGAGGGATCAGCCCCAGCATTTT
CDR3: CASSQARDQPQHF

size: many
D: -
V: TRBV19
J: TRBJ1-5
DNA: TGTGCCAGTAGTATGATGGACAGAGGGGGCAATCAGCCCCAGCATTTT
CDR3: CASSMMDRGGNQPQHF

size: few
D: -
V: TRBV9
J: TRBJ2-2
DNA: TGTGCCAGCAGCTTAAGAGGGGGGGAGAACACCGGGGAGCTGTTTTTT
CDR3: CASSLRGGENTGELFF

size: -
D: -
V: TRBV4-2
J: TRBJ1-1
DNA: TGTGCCAGCAGCCCGGGAGGACGGACTGAAGCTTTCTTT
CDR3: CASSPGGRTEAFF

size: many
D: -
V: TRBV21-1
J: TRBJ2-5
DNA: TGTGCCAGCAGCCGTAGCGGGGGCCCCCTCCAAGAGACCCAGTACTTC
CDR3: CASSRSGGPLQETQYF

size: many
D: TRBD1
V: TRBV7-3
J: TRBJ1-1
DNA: TGTGCCAGCAGCTCGACAGGGGAGACGGCTGAAGCTTTCTTT
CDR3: CASSSTGETAEAFF

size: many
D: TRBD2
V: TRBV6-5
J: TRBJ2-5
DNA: TGTGCCAGCAGTTACTACGCTAGCGGAGAGACCCAGTACTTC
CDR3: CASSYYASGETQYF

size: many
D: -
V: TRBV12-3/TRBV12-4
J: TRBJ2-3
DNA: TGTGCCAGCAGTCCCTCCTTAGTCCCCCGAGGGGATACGCAGTATTTT
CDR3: CASSPSLVPRGDTQYF

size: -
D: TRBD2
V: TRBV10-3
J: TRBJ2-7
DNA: TGTGCCATCCACCCAGGTCGGGGGGGGGACTCCTACGAGCAGTACTTC
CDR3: CAIHPGRGGDSYEQYF

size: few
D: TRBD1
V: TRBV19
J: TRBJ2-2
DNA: TGTGCCAGTAGTGCGACGCGACAGGGGAACACCGGGGAGCTGTTTTTT
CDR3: CASSATRQGNTGELFF

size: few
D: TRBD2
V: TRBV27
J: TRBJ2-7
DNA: TGTGCCAGCAGTTTATCACTAGCGGGAGCGGACGAGCAGTACTTC
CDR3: CASSLSLAGADEQYF

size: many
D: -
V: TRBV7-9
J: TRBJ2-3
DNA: TGTGCCAGCAGCGCGAGATTAGGGTCGGGGATAAGCACAGATACGCAGTATTTT
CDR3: CASSARLGSGISTDTQYF

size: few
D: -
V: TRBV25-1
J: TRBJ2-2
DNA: TGTGCCAGCAGTGAATGGGGGAGCACCGGGGAGCTGTTTTTT
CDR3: CASSEWGSTGELFF

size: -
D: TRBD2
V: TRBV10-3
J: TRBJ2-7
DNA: TGTGCCATCAGTGAGTCGCTAGCGGGATCCTTCACCCCGTACGAGCAGCACTTC
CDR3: CAISESLAGSFTPYEQHF

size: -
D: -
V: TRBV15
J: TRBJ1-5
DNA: TGTGCCACCCGTCGGGGCGTTGGTAGCAATCAGCCCCAGCATTTT
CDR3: CATRRGVGSNQPQHF

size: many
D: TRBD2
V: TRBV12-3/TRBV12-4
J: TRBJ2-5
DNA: TGTGCCAGCAGTAATCTAGCGGGGGGAGGAGAGACCCAGTACTTC
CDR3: CASSNLAGGGETQYF

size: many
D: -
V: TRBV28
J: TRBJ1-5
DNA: TGTGCCAGCAGTATTAGGGGAGTCGACAATCAGCCCCAGCATTTT
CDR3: CASSIRGVDNQPQHF

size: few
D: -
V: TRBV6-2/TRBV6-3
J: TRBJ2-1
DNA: TGTGCCAGCAACCCCGCCCGGCTCGAGACCTACAATGAGCAGTTCTTC
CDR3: CASNPARLETYNEQFF

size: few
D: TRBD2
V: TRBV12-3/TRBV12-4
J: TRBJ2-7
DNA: TGTGCCAGCAGTTTCTCAAATAGCGGGGGGGGCTACGAGCAGTACTTC
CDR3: CASSFSNSGGGYEQYF